This T cell receptor beta chain was captured in a study of T cells in Graves' hyperthyroidism and ophthalmopathy. TCR beta CDR3 region amplification was performed from RNA transcripts. A first-round RT-PCR of the TCR CDR3 used the HTBI primer set. TCRdb used MiXCR to reprocess the multiplex PCR reads, holding one entry per CDR3 protein. The table lists around 240,000 distinct CDR3 sequences, about a sixth of them singletons. Per the germline V gene, CDR1 is SGHTA and CDR2 is FQGNSA. Trimming cost V 1 base and J 5 bases; bases outside gene matches: 1. The CDR3 extends over 13 amino acids. This clonotype was seen ten or more times.

This chain connects TRBV7-2 to TRBJ2-5, with 7 bases matching TRBD1. The sequence was obtained from a woman younger than 35 with Graves' ophthalmopathy. The specimen was blood. The CDR3 DNA is TGTGCCAGCAGCTTAGGAGGGGGCGAGACCCAGTACTTC. Translated, it gives CASSLGGGETQYF. Together with reference TRBV7-2 and TRBJ2-5, the CDR3 gives the full variable domain: GAGVSQSPSNKVTEKGKDVELRCDPISGHTALYWYRQSLGQGLEFLIYFQGNSAPDKSGLPSDRFSAERTGGSVSTLTIQRTQQEDSAVYLCASSLGGGETQYFGPGTRLLVL.